Sequencing of this T cell receptor (beta chain) was carried out in a study of T-cell memory formation after mild COVID-19. General study points: Clonal second-wave expansions that peaked on day 37 had unconfirmed SARS-CoV-2 specificity. Cross-reactive memory appears to have joined, as suggested by some responding clones showing up in pre-infection memory. CD4+ contracting clones were found mainly in CM and EM, and CD8+ ones in EMRA.

TCRdb re-called the 5' RACE reads through MiXCR, storing one row per CDR3 protein. The data hold over 70,000 distinct CDR3 sequences, with about 15% observed a single time. Worth noting for this clonotype: Antigen: not known.

CDR1 SGHTA and CDR2 FQGTGA come from the germline V gene. This CDR3 spans 15 amino acids. Trimming removed 4 bases at V and 8 bases at J, with 18 bases between. The J gene is TRBJ2-1, the V gene TRBV7-3, with D perhaps TRBD2 (7 bases). Source material: PBMCs or a T cell subset sorted from them (not recorded which). The sequence was collected from a man between 18 and 29 years old who had mild COVID-19 (a few samples of this study predate the infection). Cell type and time point are not known. The CDR3 DNA sequence: TGTGCCAGCAGCTATGGACTAGTGGGGACATATGAGCAGTTCTTC. It translates to CASSYGLVGTYEQFF.